Listed here are 4 T cell receptor beta chains from one sample, sequenced in a study of cytomegalovirus exposure and HLA in healthy donors. Both 60 Vbeta primers and 13 Jbeta primers went into the PCR. Repertoires were generated with immunoSEQ multiplex PCR, while TCRdb's copy carries only in-frame clones and drops some. Here the sample spans about 140,000 clones, roughly 79% being singletons. The sample comprised PBMCs. These receptors were taken from a man aged 30-40 years in good health and CMV-seropositive.

Points on this clone: One junction end does not reproduce the germline sequence, and a read error may be involved. This rearrangement joins TRBV5-1 to TRBJ2-5; 11 bases map to TRBD1. Per the germline V gene, CDR1 is SGHRS and CDR2 is YFSETQ. This CDR3 is 14 amino acids long. The CDR3 region has the DNA TGCGCCAGCAGCGGGACAGGGGGGGAAGAAACCCAGTACTTC. It translates to CASSGTGGEETQYF.

The chain has TRBV7-8 and TRBJ1-5; D unclear. Trimming removed 10 bases at V and 5 bases at J, with 24 bases between. The CDR3 has 16 residues. Germline V CDR1 and CDR2: SGHVS, FQNEAQ. The CDR3 spells CANLQVSPGFDQPQHF. The CDR3 region has the DNA TGTGCCAACCTCCAAGTGAGCCCGGGGTTTGATCAGCCCCAGCATTTT.

J is TRBJ1-1 and V is TRBV30; tentative D call: TRBD1 (5 bases). The CDR3 has 12 residues. The germline CDR1 and CDR2 sequences are GTSNPN and SVGIG (reference sequence). V lost 0 bases to trimming and J lost 7 bases, with 9 bases between them. CDR3 loop: CAWSVRGVEAFF. The CDR3 DNA sequence: TGTGCCTGGAGTGTACGGGGGGTTGAAGCTTTCTTT.

This chain joins TRBV29-1 and TRBJ2-1; 10 bases match TRBD1. Germline CDR1 and CDR2: SQVTM and ANQGSEA. CDR3 length: 14 amino acids. The V segment lost 7 bases and the J segment 5 bases; nucleotides outside the gene matches: 8. The CDR3 nucleotides read TGCAGCGCATCCGACAGGGGGCTTCACAATGAGCAGTTCTTC. It codes for CSASDRGLHNEQFF.